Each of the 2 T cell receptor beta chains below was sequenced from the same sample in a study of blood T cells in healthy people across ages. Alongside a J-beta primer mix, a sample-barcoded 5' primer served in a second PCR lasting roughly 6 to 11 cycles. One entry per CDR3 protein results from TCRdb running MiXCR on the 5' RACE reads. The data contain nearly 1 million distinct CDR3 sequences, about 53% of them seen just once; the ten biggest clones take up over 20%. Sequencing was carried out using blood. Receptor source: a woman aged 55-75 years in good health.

The CDR3 bases are TGTGCCAGCAGCGGACCTGGAGAAAGGCAGTTCTTC. This translates into CASSGPGERQFF. J is TRBJ2-1 and V is TRBV9; no definite D call. Trimming shortened V by 3 bases and J by 12 bases, and 13 bases separated the two germline ends. This CDR3 is built from 12 residues. In germline, CDR1 is SGDLS, CDR2 YYNGEE.

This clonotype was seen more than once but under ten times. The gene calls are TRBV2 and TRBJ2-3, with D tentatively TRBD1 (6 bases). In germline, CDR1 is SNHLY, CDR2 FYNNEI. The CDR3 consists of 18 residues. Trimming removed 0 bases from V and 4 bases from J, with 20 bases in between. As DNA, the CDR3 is TGTGCCAGCAGTGAAGCTTCATGGAACAGGGAAGCATCAGATACGCAGTATTTT. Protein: CASSEASWNREASDTQYF.